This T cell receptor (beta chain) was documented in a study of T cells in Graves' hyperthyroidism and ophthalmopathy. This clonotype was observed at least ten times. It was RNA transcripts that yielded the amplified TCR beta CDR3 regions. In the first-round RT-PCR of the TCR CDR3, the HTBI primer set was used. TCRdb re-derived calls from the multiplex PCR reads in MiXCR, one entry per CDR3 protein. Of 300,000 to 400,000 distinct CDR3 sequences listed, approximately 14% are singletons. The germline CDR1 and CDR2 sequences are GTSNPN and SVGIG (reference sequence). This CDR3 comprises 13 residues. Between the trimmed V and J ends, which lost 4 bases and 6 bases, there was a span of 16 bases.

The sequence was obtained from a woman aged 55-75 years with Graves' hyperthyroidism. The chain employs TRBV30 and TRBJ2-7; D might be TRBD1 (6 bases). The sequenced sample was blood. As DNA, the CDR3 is TGTGCCTGGAATCCAACAGGGCTCGGCGAGCAGTACTTC. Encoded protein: CAWNPTGLGEQYF.